A selection of T cell receptor beta chains follows, all from one sample in a study of blood T cell repertoires in COVID-19. Generated by immunoSEQ multiplex PCR, the TCRdb table keeps only in-frame clones and is missing some. The sample includes hundreds of thousands of clones, roughly 89% of them seen just once. Material for sequencing was PBMCs or T cells enriched from blood (not recorded which). The receptors here all came from a woman between 40 and 55 years old who had recovered from COVID-19. Both conserved end residues are trimmed from each CDR3. Each record gives: D gene, V gene, J gene, CDR3 length, CDR3 protein. A D gene is named only where the DNA matches it firmly.

>TRBD1|TRBV18|TRBJ1-1|14
ASSDGQGGTGTEAF
>TRBD2|TRBV7-2|TRBJ2-7|13
ASSWGTSGGYEQY
>.|TRBV5-1|TRBJ2-2|13
ASSLAGADTGELF
>.|TRBV24-1|TRBJ1-5|13
ATSDRTGPNQPQH
>TRBD1|TRBV2|TRBJ2-1|13
ASQPFGTVYNEQF
>.|TRBV5-1|TRBJ2-3|14
ASSLAQGGGTDTQY
>.|TRBV7-2|TRBJ2-5|12
ASKSTGPTQTQY
>TRBD2|TRBV7-9|TRBJ2-5|13
ASSYLAGAGETQY
>TRBD2|TRBV3-1/TRBV3-2|TRBJ2-7|14
ASSRTGTSGDYEQY
>.|TRBV10-3|TRBJ2-3|12
AISEARGTDTQY
>TRBD2|TRBV5-1|TRBJ2-7|16
ASSLLPGLATTSYEQY
>TRBD1|TRBV19|TRBJ2-3|12
ASSETGVPDTQY
>TRBD2|TRBV11-3|TRBJ2-1|17
ASSSFGLAGGWSYNEQF
>TRBD2|TRBV4-1|TRBJ2-1|14
ASSLGLAGVGNEQF
>.|TRBV30|TRBJ2-5|11
AGTRTPRETQY
>TRBD1|TRBV5-1|TRBJ2-2|13
ASSVQGAGTGELF
>TRBD2|TRBV7-9|TRBJ2-7|12
ASSRSGNTYEQY
>.|TRBV21-1|TRBJ2-5|12
ASSKGTEKETQY
>.|TRBV7-2|TRBJ1-1|12
ASSLGAQFTEAF
>.|TRBV28|TRBJ2-6|10
ASSLPSGTLT
>TRBD2|TRBV30|TRBJ2-3|13
AWRLAGVNTDTQY
>TRBD2|TRBV18|TRBJ2-3|16
ASSPLRTSGSSTDTQY
>.|TRBV9|TRBJ1-4|13
ASSPGGGSGEKLF
>TRBD1|TRBV28|TRBJ1-2|13
ASSSHDRGASGYT
>TRBD1|TRBV27|TRBJ1-2|11
ASSSQGAGGYT
>TRBD1|TRBV3-1/TRBV3-2|TRBJ1-3|13
ASSHHDRVGNTIY
>TRBD2|TRBV5-4|TRBJ2-3|15
ASSLVLGGGSTDTQY
>TRBD2|TRBV5-6|TRBJ2-4|17
ASSFRREGGMAAKNIQY
>TRBD1|TRBV19|TRBJ1-5|12
ASREGQGRQPQH
>TRBD2|TRBV2|TRBJ2-2|13
ASMASGAGTGELF
>TRBD2|TRBV5-1|TRBJ2-1|13
ASSYLAGGPNEQF
>TRBD1|TRBV11-1|TRBJ2-7|12
ASSLTITGDEQY
>.|TRBV6-1|TRBJ2-7|14
ASSEAGRDRPYEQY
>.|TRBV3-1/TRBV3-2|TRBJ2-1|12
ASSQQGGANEQF
>TRBD1|TRBV10-3|TRBJ1-1|12
AISEAGGVAEAF
>.|TRBV7-9|TRBJ1-2|14
ASSFGGNPANYGYT
>TRBD1|TRBV7-9|TRBJ1-2|15
ASSSPGQGSVNYGYT
>TRBD2|TRBV25-1|TRBJ2-1|12
ASSVAGGNNEQF
>TRBD2|TRBV9|TRBJ2-7|15
ASSGTSGIPGTYEQY
>.|TRBV18|TRBJ1-3|13
ASSPGLGSGNTIY
>TRBD2|TRBV18|TRBJ2-2|14
ASSARTSGRIGELF
>.|TRBV29-1|TRBJ2-4|9
SVEGRNIQY
>.|TRBV9|TRBJ2-2|13
ASSGPGVPTGELF
>.|TRBV4-2|TRBJ2-3|13
ASSHRGQTTDTQY
>TRBD1|TRBV30|TRBJ1-1|11
AWCRQGGTEAF
>TRBD1|TRBV7-9|TRBJ2-5|13
ASSARTGGLETQY
>.|TRBV11-2|TRBJ2-7|11
ASSFLQGVGQY
>TRBD1|TRBV10-2|TRBJ1-6|11
ASLGTGYSPLH
>.|TRBV3-1/TRBV3-2|TRBJ1-1|13
ASSPHGTPNTEAF
>.|TRBV6-1|TRBJ2-2|12
ASSDGGNTGELF
>TRBD2|TRBV4-1|TRBJ2-2|16
ASSLVPLAGGHGGELF
>TRBD2|TRBV5-4|TRBJ2-7|16
ASSLRTPTSAFSYEQY
>TRBD1|TRBV28|TRBJ1-1|12
ASSSQGWDTEAF
>TRBD1|TRBV27|TRBJ1-5|12
ASSLRDRAQPQH
>TRBD2|TRBV3-1/TRBV3-2|TRBJ2-3|13
ASSQDWTSGNTQY